The entry that follows covers one T cell receptor (beta chain) sequence. Isolation of PBMCs gave at least 7 million cells per sample. This sample stems from a study of blood T cells in healthy people across ages. Looking at the study overall: When template switching was applied, about one barcoded beta molecule was captured per two T cells.

A sample-barcoded 5' primer and a J-beta primer mix were used in a second PCR of roughly 6 to 11 cycles. Every single cDNA molecule received a tag from a template-switch adaptor with 12 random nucleotides. Individual samples furnished no less than 3 million CDR3-containing paired-end reads apiece. TCRdb fed the 5' RACE reads into MiXCR, producing one record per CDR3 protein. The sample holds around 800,000 distinct CDR3 sequences, under 45% seen once. The sequence was collected from a man between 60 and 75 years old in good health. The sequenced material came from blood.

The CDR3 reads CASTSWDLGYF. The CDR3, as DNA: TGTGCCAGCACCTCTTGGGACCTTGGGTACTTC. This chain links TRBV27 with TRBJ2-5, with D perhaps matching TRBD1 or TRBD2 (5 bases each). The CDR3 runs 11 residues. The V and J ends lost 7 bases and 13 bases respectively, with 16 bases between them. Germline assignment: CDR1 MNHEY and CDR2 SMNVEV (reference sequence).